Listed below are T cell receptor beta chains from one sample, sequenced in a study of T-cell reconstitution after alpha-beta-depleted transplantation in children. TCRdb called the PCR reads again in MiXCR, with one record for every CDR3 protein. The sample records 500,000 or so distinct CDR3 sequences, 30% to 35% being singletons. Here the sequenced sample was PBMCs from the stem cell graft donor, taken from the stem cell graft. These TCRs come from a human donor who donated a stem cell graft to a child with aplastic anemia. CDR3s include the opening cysteine and the closing phenylalanine or tryptophan. A D gene is named only where the DNA matches it firmly. Some rows have no size entry. The others give once, few or many, or a class for an expanded clone.

J gene	clone size	V gene	D gene	CDR3 protein	CDR3 DNA
TRBJ1-1	.	TRBV19	.	CASSIQGTANTEAFF	TGTGCCAGTAGTATCCAGGGAACAGCGAACACTGAAGCTTTCTTT
TRBJ2-7	.	TRBV6-2/TRBV6-3	TRBD1	CASRPPGTGSSYEQYF	TGTGCCAGCAGACCTCCCGGGACAGGGAGTTCCTACGAGCAGTACTTC
TRBJ2-3	.	TRBV19	TRBD1	CASSSRQGGFTDTQYF	TGTGCCAGTAGTAGCCGACAGGGTGGGTTCACAGATACGCAGTATTTT
TRBJ1-4	few	TRBV30	.	CAWSVQAEEKLFF	TGTGCCTGGAGTGTACAGGCGGAGGAAAAACTGTTTTTT
TRBJ2-1	few	TRBV5-6	TRBD2	CASSDGLAGGYEQFF	TGTGCCAGCAGCGACGGACTAGCGGGAGGGTATGAGCAGTTCTTC
TRBJ1-5	many	TRBV6-4	.	CASSPDISGHQPQHF	TGTGCCAGCAGTCCGGACATCTCGGGGCATCAGCCCCAGCATTTT
TRBJ2-1	few	TRBV6-1	.	CAISPGSSYNEQFF	TGTGCCATTTCCCCGGGCAGCTCCTACAATGAGCAGTTCTTC
TRBJ2-3	.	TRBV12-3/TRBV12-4	TRBD2	CASSFSLAGGASTDTQYF	TGTGCCAGCAGTTTTAGTCTAGCGGGAGGGGCAAGCACAGATACGCAGTATTTT
TRBJ2-2	few	TRBV6-5	.	CASLTRNTGELFF	TGTGCCAGCCTGACTCGAAACACCGGGGAGCTGTTTTTT
TRBJ1-1	few	TRBV2	.	CASSVAGRTEAFF	TGTGCCAGCTCCGTCGCAGGGAGGACTGAAGCTTTCTTT
TRBJ1-2	.	TRBV5-4	TRBD1	CASSLPQGVLTF	TGTGCCAGCAGCTTGCCCCAGGGGGTCCTCACCTTC
TRBJ1-1	few	TRBV12-3/TRBV12-4	.	CASRIVSGTEAFF	TGTGCCAGCAGGATCGTTTCGGGGACTGAAGCTTTCTTT
TRBJ2-1	.	TRBV3-1	TRBD2	CASSQASGYNEQFF	TGTGCCAGCAGCCAAGCTAGCGGCTACAATGAGCAGTTCTTC
TRBJ1-5	.	TRBV12-3/TRBV12-4	TRBD1	CASSSGQGVKGFGNQPQHF	TGTGCCAGCAGTTCGGGACAGGGGGTTAAAGGCTTTGGCAATCAGCCCCAGCATTTT
TRBJ1-4	.	TRBV11-2	TRBD1	CASSPTRQGGEKLFF	TGTGCCAGCAGCCCGACCCGGCAGGGGGGCGAAAAACTGTTTTTT
TRBJ2-5	many	TRBV5-5	TRBD1	CASSPTGEETQYF	TGTGCCAGCAGCCCGACAGGGGAAGAGACCCAGTACTTC
TRBJ1-4	.	TRBV5-1	.	CASSWHTATNEKLFF	TGCGCCAGCAGCTGGCATACTGCAACTAATGAAAAACTGTTTTTT
TRBJ2-3	.	TRBV7-2	TRBD1	CASSRGQITDTQYF	TGTGCCAGCAGCCGGGGACAGATCACAGATACGCAGTATTTT
TRBJ2-4	few	TRBV12-3/TRBV12-4	.	CASSSTNIQYF	TGTGCCAGCAGCTCCACTAACATTCAGTACTTC
TRBJ1-2	.	TRBV5-5	.	CASSLEGSGVGYGYTF	TGTGCCAGCAGCTTGGAGGGTTCGGGGGTTGGCTATGGCTACACCTTC
TRBJ2-3	.	TRBV20-1	TRBD2	CSATTGTSGTDTQYF	TGCAGTGCCACCACCGGGACTAGCGGCACAGATACGCAGTATTTT
TRBJ1-2	few	TRBV29-1	.	CSVGPGNYGYTF	TGCAGCGTTGGTCCAGGGAACTATGGCTACACCTTC
TRBJ2-5	.	TRBV11-3	.	CASSLSWRGQETQYF	TGTGCCAGCAGCTTATCCTGGCGGGGCCAAGAGACCCAGTACTTC
TRBJ2-1	.	TRBV6-5	.	CASSYGTRDYNEQFF	TGTGCCAGCAGTTACGGGACTCGAGACTACAATGAGCAGTTCTTC
TRBJ1-1	.	TRBV10-3	.	CAISELAYTEAFF	TGTGCCATCAGTGAGTTGGCATACACTGAAGCTTTCTTT
TRBJ2-1	.	TRBV20-1	TRBD2	CSARDLGGGSYNEQFF	TGCAGTGCTAGAGATCTTGGCGGGGGCTCCTACAATGAGCAGTTCTTC
TRBJ2-7	.	TRBV5-1	TRBD2	CASSFGTSETYEQYF	TGCGCCAGCAGCTTCGGGACTAGCGAAACCTACGAGCAGTACTTC
TRBJ2-7	few	TRBV7-3	.	CASSAKSAPSYEQYF	TGTGCCAGCAGCGCCAAGTCCGCTCCTTCCTACGAGCAGTACTTC